This paragraph covers one T cell receptor (beta chain) sequence. No antigen is known for it. Trimming shortened V by 1 base and J by 0 bases, and 6 bases separated the two germline ends. CDR1 and CDR2 from the germline V gene are SQVTM and ANQGSEA. The CDR3 is made up of 14 amino acids. This record belongs to a study of T cell repertoires and HLA-DP antigens. Primers targeted 54 TRBV and 13 TRBJ segments. Assay: immunoSEQ multiplex PCR; the TCRdb copy retains only in-frame clones and omits some. The table records around 90,000 clones, about 89% of them present only once. The chain recombines TRBV29-1 with TRBJ2-2, with D unclear. The TCR comes from a man aged 45-65 years in good health and CMV-seronegative. Input material: CD4+ T cells from PBMCs. CDR3 DNA: TGCAGCGTTGAAGGCAGATCGAACACCGGGGAGCTGTTTTTT. This codes for CSVEGRSNTGELFF.